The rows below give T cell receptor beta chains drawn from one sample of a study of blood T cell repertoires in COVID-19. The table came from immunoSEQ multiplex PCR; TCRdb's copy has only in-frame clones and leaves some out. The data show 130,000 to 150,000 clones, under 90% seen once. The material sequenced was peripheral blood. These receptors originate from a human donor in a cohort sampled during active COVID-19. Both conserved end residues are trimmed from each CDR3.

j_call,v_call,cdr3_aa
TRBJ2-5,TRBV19,ASSGGQGGRAWPQETQY
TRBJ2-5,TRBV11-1,ASTPSAGETQY
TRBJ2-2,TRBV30,AWSTGMAGELF
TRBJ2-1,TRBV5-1,ASSVQGDLVDEQF
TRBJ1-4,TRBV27,ASSSSSGTANEKLF
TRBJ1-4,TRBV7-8,ASSRGTGIDEKLF
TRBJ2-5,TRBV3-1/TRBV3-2,ASSQDLEIKRTQY
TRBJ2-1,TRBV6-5,ASSYSNYNEQF
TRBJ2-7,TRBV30,AWSMGTENYEQY
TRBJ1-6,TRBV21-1,ASLGQNNSPLH
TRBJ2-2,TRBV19,ASSILGASGNTGELF
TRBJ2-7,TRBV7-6,ASSLALAGIEEQY
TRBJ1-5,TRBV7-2,ASSLERVGRPNQPQH
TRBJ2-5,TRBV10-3,AISEPRGETQY